This paragraph covers one T cell receptor beta chain sequence. TCRdb reprocessed the 5' RACE reads with MiXCR, giving one entry per CDR3 protein. In the table there are fewer than 35,000 distinct CDR3 sequences, under 7.5% of which are singletons. The data stem from a study of early T cells in non-severe SARS-CoV-2 infection. Trimming pared 7 bases from V and 3 bases from J, leaving 18 bases between. The CDR3 extends over 15 amino acids. Germline V lookup: CDR1 LNHDA, CDR2 SQIVND (reference sequence). Sequencing was performed on whole blood. This clonotype was sampled from an adult who was a healthcare worker with PCR-confirmed SARS-CoV-2 infection or an uninfected control (not recorded which). The rearrangement links TRBV19 to TRBJ1-2, with TRBD1 as a possible D gene (5 bases). The CDR3 here is CASKVGQGADYGYTF. CDR3 bases: TGTGCCAGTAAGGTGGGGCAGGGTGCAGACTATGGCTACACCTTC.